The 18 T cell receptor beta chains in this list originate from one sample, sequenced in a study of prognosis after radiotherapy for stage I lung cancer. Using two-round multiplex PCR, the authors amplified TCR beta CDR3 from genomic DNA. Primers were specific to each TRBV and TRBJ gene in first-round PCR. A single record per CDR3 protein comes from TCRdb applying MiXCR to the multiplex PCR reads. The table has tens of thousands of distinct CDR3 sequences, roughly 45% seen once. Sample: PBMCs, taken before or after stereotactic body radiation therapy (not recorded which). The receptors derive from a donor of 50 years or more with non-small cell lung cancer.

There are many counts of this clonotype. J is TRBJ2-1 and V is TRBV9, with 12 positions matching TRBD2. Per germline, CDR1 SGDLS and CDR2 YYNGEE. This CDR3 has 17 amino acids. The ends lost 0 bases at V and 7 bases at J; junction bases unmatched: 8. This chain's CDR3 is CASSVGATSGGGNEQFF. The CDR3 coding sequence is TGTGCCAGCAGCGTAGGTGCGACTAGCGGGGGAGGGAATGAGCAGTTCTTC.

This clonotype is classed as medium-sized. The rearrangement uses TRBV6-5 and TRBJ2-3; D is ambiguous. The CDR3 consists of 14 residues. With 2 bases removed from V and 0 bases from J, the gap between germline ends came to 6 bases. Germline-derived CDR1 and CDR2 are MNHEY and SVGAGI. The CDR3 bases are TGTGCCAGCAGTTACGGGGTTAGCACAGATACGCAGTATTTT. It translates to CASSYGVSTDTQYF.

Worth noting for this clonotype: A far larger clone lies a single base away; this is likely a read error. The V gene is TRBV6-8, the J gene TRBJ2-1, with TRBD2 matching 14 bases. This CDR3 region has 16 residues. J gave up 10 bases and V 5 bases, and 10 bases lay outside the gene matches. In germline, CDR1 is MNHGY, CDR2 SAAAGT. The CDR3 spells CASSPWTSGRSEEQFF. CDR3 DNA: TGTGCCAGCAGTCCGTGGACTAGCGGGAGGTCTGAAGAGCAGTTCTTC.

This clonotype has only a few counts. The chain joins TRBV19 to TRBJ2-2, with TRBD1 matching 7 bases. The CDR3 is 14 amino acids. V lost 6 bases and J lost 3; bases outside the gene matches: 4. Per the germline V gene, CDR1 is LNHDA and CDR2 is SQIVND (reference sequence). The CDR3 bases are TGTGCCAGTAGCCAAGGGGGCGACACCGGGGAGCTGTTTTTT. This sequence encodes CASSQGGDTGELFF. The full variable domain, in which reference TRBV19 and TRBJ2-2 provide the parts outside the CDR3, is DGGITQSPKYLFRKEGQNVTLSCEQNLNHDAMYWYRQDPGQGLRLIYYSQIVNDFQKGDIAEGYSVSREKKESFPLTVTSAQKNPTAFYLCASSQGGDTGELFFGEGSRLTVL.

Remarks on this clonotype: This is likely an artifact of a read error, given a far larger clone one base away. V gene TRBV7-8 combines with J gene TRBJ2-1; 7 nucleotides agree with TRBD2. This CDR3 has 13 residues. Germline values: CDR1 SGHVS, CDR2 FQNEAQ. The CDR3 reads CAISGLVRYEQFF. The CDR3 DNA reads TGTGCCATCAGCGGACTAGTGAGATATGAGCAGTTCTTC.

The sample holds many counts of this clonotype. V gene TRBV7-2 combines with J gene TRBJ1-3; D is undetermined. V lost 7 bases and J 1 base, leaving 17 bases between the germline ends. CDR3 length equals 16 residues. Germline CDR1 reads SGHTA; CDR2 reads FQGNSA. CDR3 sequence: CASTPVRGSSGNTIYF. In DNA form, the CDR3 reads TGTGCCAGCACCCCCGTTCGGGGTTCATCTGGAAACACCATATATTTT.

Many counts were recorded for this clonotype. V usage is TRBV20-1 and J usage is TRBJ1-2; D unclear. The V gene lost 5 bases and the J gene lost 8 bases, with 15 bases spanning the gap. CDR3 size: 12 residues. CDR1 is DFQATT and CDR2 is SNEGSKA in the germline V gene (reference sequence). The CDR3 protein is CSAYDTSYGYTF. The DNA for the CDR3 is TGCAGTGCTTACGACACATCCTACGGCTACACCTTC.

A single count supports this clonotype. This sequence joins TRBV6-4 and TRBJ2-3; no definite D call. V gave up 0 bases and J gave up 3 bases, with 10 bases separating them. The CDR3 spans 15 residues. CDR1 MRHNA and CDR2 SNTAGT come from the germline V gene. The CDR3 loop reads CASSDSRVGTDTQYF. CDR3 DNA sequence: TGTGCCAGCAGTGACTCTAGGGTCGGAACAGATACGCAGTATTTT.

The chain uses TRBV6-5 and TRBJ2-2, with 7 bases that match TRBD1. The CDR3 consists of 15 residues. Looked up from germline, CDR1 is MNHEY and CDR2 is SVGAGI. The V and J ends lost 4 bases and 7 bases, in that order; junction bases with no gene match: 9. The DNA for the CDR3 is TGTGCCAGCAGTTCTGTAACAGGGGTTATCGGGGAGCTGTTTTTT. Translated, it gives CASSSVTGVIGELFF.

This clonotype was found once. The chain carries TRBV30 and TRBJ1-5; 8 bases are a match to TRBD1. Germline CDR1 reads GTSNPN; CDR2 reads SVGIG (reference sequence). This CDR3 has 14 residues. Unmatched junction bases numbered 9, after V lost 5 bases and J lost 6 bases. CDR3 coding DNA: TGTGCCTGGTCTAAAGACAGGGGAGGTCAGCCCCAGCATTTT. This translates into CAWSKDRGGQPQHF. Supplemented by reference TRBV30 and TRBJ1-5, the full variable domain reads SQTIHQWPATLVQPVGSPLSLECTVEGTSNPNLYWYRQAAGRGLQLLFYSVGIGQISSEVPQNLSASRPQDRQFILSSKKLLLSDSGFYLCAWSKDRGGQPQHFGDGTRLSIL.

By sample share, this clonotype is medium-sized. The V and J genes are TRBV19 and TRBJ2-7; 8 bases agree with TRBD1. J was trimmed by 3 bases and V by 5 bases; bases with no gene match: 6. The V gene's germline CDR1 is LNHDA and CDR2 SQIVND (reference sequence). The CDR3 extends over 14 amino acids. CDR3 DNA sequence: TGTGCCAGTAGTCTGACAGGGGACCTCTACGAGCAGTACTTC. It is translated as CASSLTGDLYEQYF.

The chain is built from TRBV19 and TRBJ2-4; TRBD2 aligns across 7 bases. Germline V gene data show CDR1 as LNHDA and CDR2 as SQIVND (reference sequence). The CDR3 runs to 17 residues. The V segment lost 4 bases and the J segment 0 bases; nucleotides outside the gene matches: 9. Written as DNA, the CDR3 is TGTGCCAGTAGTAAGACAGCTAGCGGAATAGCCAAAAACATTCAGTACTTC. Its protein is CASSKTASGIAKNIQYF.

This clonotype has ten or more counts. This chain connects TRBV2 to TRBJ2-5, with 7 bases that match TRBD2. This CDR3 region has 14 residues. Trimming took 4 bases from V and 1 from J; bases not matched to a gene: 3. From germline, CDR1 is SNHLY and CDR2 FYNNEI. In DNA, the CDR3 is TGTGCCAGCAGTGTGGGACTATCCCAAGAGACCCAGTACTTC. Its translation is CASSVGLSQETQYF.

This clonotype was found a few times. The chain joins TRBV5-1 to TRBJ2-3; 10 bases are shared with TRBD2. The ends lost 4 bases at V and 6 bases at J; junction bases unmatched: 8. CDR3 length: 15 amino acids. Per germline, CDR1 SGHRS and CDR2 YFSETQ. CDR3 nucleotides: TGCGCCAGCAGCCTAAGAGCGGGAGGGCCGGATACGCAGTATTTT. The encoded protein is CASSLRAGGPDTQYF. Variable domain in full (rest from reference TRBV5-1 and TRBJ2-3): KAGVTQTPRYLIKTRGQQVTLSCSPISGHRSVSWYQQTPGQGLQFLFEYFSETQRNKGNFPGRFSGRQFSNSRSEMNVSTLELGDSALYLCASSLRAGGPDTQYFGPGTRLTVL.

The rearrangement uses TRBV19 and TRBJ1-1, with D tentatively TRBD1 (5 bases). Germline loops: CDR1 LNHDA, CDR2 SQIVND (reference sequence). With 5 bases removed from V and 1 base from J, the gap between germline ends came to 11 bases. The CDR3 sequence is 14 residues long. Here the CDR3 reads CASSVWRGNTEAFF. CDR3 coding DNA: TGTGCCAGTAGTGTTTGGAGGGGGAACACTGAAGCTTTCTTT. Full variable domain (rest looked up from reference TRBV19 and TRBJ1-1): DGGITQSPKYLFRKEGQNVTLSCEQNLNHDAMYWYRQDPGQGLRLIYYSQIVNDFQKGDIAEGYSVSREKKESFPLTVTSAQKNPTAFYLCASSVWRGNTEAFFGQGTRLTVV.

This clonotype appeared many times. The CDR3 region is CASSLMGGGDTQYF. The CDR3 coding sequence is TGTGCCAGCAGCTTAATGGGAGGCGGAGATACGCAGTATTTT. The chain recombines TRBV11-3 with TRBJ2-3, with TRBD2 as a possible D gene (6 bases). The CDR3 has 14 amino acids. The germline CDR1 and CDR2 sequences are SGHNT and YENEEA. V lost 2 bases and J lost 5, with 11 bases in between.

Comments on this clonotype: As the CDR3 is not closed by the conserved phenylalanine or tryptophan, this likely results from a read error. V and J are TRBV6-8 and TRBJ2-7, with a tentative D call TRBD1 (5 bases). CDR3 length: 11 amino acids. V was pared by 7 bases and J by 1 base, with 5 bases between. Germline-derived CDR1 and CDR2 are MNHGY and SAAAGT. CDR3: CASTGSYEQYL. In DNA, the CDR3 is TGTGCCAGCACAGGGTCCTACGAGCAGTACCTC.

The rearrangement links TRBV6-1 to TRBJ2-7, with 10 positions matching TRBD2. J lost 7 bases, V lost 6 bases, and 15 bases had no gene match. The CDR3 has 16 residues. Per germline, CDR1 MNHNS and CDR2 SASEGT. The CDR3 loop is CASSGGTSVSLDEQYF. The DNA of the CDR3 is TGTGCCAGCAGCGGGGGGACTAGCGTCTCTTTAGATGAGCAGTACTTC.